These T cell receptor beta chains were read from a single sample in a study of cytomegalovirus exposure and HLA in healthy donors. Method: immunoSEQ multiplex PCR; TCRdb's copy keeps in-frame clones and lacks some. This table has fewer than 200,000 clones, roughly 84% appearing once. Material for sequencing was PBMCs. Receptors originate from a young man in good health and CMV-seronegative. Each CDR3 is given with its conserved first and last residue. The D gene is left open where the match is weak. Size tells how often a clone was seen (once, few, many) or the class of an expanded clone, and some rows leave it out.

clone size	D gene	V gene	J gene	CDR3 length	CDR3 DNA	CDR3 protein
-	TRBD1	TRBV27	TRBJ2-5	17	TGTGCCAGCAGTTTAGCCGGGACAGATGCCCTGCAAGAGACCCAGTACTTC	CASSLAGTDALQETQYF
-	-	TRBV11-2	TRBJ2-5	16	TGTGCCAGCAGCTTCGTTAAGGGGGTAGAATCCGAGACCCAGTACTTC	CASSFVKGVESETQYF
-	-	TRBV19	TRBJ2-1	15	TGTGCCAGTAGTATGTTGGGGAGCTCCTACAATGAGCAGTTCTTC	CASSMLGSSYNEQFF
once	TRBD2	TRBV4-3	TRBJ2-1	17	TGCGCCAGCAGCCAAGACCGGAGCGGGGTCTCCTACAATGAGCAGTTCTTC	CASSQDRSGVSYNEQFF
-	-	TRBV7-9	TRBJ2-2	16	TGTGCCAGCAGCTTAGGGGACTGGGCCAACACCGGGGAGCTGTTTTTT	CASSLGDWANTGELFF
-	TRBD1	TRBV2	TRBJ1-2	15	TGTGCCAGCACCCGGGACAGGGGAAGGGAGAATGGCTACACCTTC	CASTRDRGRENGYTF
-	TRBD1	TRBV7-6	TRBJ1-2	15	TGTGCCAGCAGCACAATGCCGGGACAGGACTATGGCTACACCTTC	CASSTMPGQDYGYTF
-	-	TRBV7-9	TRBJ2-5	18	TGTGCCAGCAGCTTCCACAATTTTGACAGAGCTTTCCAAGAGACCCAGTACTTC	CASSFHNFDRAFQETQYF
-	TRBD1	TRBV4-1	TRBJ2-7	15	TGCGCCAGCAGCTGGCAGGGGGCCGTATCCTACGAGCAGTACTTC	CASSWQGAVSYEQYF
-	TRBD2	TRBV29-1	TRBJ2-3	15	TGCAGCGCCTCCGGCCTAGCGGGGGGCACAGATACGCAGTATTTT	CSASGLAGGTDTQYF
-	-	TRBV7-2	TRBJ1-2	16	TGTGCCAGCAGCTTAGGCTGGAGCCCGGACACGGAAGGCTACACCTTC	CASSLGWSPDTEGYTF
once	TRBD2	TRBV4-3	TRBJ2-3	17	TGCGCCAGCAGCCCCTGGACTAGCGGGAGGGCCACAGATACGCAGTATTTT	CASSPWTSGRATDTQYF
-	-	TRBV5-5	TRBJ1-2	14	TGTGCCAGCAGCACGACCCGGGATAACTATGGCTACACCTTC	CASSTTRDNYGYTF
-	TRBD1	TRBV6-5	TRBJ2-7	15	TGTGCCAGCAGTTCCTGGGGACAGGGGGCCTACGAGCAGTACTTC	CASSSWGQGAYEQYF
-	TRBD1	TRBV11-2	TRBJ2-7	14	TGTGCCAGCAGCTTGGCCGGGACAGGGATCGAGCAGTACTTC	CASSLAGTGIEQYF
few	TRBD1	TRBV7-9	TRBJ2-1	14	TGTGCCAGCAGCTTAGGGGACAGGTACAATGAGCAGTTCTTC	CASSLGDRYNEQFF
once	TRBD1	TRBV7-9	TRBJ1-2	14	TGTGCCAGCAGCATTGGGACAGGGGTGGGTGGCTACACCTTC	CASSIGTGVGGYTF
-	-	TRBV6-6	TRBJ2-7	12	TGTGCCAGCCGGGCAGGGCCTTACGAGCAGTACTTC	CASRAGPYEQYF
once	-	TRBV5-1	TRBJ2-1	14	TGCGCCAGCAGCCCCCTCCCGGGGAATACCGAGCAGTTCTTC	CASSPLPGNTEQFF
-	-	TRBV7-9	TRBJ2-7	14	TGTGCCAGCAGCTTAACAGGCAGTGCCTACGAGCAGTACTTC	CASSLTGSAYEQYF
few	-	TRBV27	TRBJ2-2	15	TGTGCCAGCACTCTGGCGGGGTTTAACACCGGGGAGCTGTTTTTT	CASTLAGFNTGELFF
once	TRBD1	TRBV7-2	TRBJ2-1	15	TGTGCCAGCAGCGCCCCCGGGACAGGGCTGTCCGAGCAGTTCTTC	CASSAPGTGLSEQFF
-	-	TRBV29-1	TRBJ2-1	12	TGCAGCGTTGCCAGCGACTGGAATGAGCAGTTCTTC	CSVASDWNEQFF
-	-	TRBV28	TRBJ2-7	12	TGTGCCAGCAGTTTATATGGGGCCGAGCAGTACTTC	CASSLYGAEQYF
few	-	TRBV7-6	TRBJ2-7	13	TGTGCCAGCAGCTTAGAACTCACTTACGAGCAGTACTTC	CASSLELTYEQYF
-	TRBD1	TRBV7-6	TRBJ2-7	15	TGTGCCAGCAGCTTCACAGGGGGCGCTGGCTACGAGCAGTACTTC	CASSFTGGAGYEQYF
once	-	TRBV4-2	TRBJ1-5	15	TGTGCCAGCAGCCAAGATGAGGGAACCCGTCAGCCCCAGCATTTT	CASSQDEGTRQPQHF
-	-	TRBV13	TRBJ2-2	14	TGTGCCAGCAGCTCGTACAGGAACACCGGGGAGCTGTTTTTT	CASSSYRNTGELFF
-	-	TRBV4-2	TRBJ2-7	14	TGTGCCAGCAGCCAAGACCCGGCGGACAGCCGAAAGTACTTC	CASSQDPADSRKYF
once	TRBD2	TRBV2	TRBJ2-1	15	TGTGCCAGCAGCGGGACTAGCGGAGTAGACAATGAGCAGTTCTTC	CASSGTSGVDNEQFF